A single TCR beta chain is shown here with its context. The CDR3 spans 15 residues. Trimming took 0 bases from V and 3 from J; bases not matched to a gene: 5. The germline CDR1 and CDR2 sequences are SGHRS and YFSETQ. A library of TCRbeta sequences, prepared with unique molecular identifiers, was generated. Each CDR3 protein gets one entry after TCRdb re-called the PCR reads with MiXCR. The sample lists about 540,000 distinct CDR3 sequences, over 20% occurring once. This sample is drawn from a study of T-cell reconstitution after alpha-beta-depleted transplantation in children. Sequenced here: PBMCs, sampled before TCRalphabeta/CD19-depleted stem cell transplant. The clonotype originates from a boy under two years old with Wiskott-Aldrich syndrome, due to receive a stem cell transplant. V usage is TRBV5-1 and J usage is TRBJ2-7, with TRBD2 identical over 8 bases. CDR3 in DNA: TGCGCCAGCAGCTTGGTTGTAGCGGGGAACTACGAGCAGTACTTC. This sequence encodes CASSLVVAGNYEQYF. The entire variable domain, with the rest obtained from reference TRBV5-1 and TRBJ2-7, is as follows: KAGVTQTPRYLIKTRGQQVTLSCSPISGHRSVSWYQQTPGQGLQFLFEYFSETQRNKGNFPGRFSGRQFSNSRSEMNVSTLELGDSALYLCASSLVVAGNYEQYFGPGTRLTVT.